This TCR beta chain was sequenced for a study of cytomegalovirus exposure and HLA in healthy donors. Study observations and caveats: In a later analysis, common viral pathogens appeared linked to several of the most significant clusters.

Although they were nominally healthy when sampled, donors likely had unrecorded immune exposures. PCR was performed using 60 Vbeta and 13 Jbeta primers. Profiled with immunoSEQ multiplex PCR; TCRdb holds only in-frame clones, not every one. The top ten clones hold 2% to 2.5% of a sample with 100,000 to 130,000 clones, approximately 84% of them seen once. The CDR3 totals 12 residues. The V end lost 7 bases, the J end lost 9 bases, and 10 bases lay between the germline ends. The germline V gene has CDR1 LNHDA and CDR2 SQIVND (reference sequence). This clone was seen only once. Its antigen is currently unknown.

The sample consisted of PBMCs. V usage is TRBV19 and J usage is TRBJ1-6; no definite D call. The source is a man aged 30 to 39 in good health and CMV-seronegative. In nucleotides, the CDR3 is TGTGCCAGTACCCGGGAGGGTTCACCCCTCCACTTT. Translation gives CASTREGSPLHF.